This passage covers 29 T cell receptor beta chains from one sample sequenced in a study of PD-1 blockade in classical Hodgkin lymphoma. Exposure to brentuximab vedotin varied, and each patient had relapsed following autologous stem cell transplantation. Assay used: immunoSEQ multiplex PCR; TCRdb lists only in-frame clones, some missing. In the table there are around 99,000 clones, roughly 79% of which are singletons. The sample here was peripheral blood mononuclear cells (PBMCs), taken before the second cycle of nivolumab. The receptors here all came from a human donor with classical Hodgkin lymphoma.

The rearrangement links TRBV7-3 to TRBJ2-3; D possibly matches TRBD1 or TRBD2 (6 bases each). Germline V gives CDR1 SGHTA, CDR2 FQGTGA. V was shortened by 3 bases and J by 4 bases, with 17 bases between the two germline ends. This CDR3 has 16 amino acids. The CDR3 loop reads CASSFRPRGASDTQYF. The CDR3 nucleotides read TGTGCCAGCAGCTTTCGCCCGAGGGGGGCATCAGATACGCAGTATTTT.

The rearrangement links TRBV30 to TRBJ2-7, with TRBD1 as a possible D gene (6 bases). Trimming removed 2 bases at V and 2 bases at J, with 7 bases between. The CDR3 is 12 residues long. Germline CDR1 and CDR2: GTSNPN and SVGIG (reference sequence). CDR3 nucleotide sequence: TGTGCCTGGAGTACAGGGCCCTACGAGCAGTACTTC. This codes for CAWSTGPYEQYF.

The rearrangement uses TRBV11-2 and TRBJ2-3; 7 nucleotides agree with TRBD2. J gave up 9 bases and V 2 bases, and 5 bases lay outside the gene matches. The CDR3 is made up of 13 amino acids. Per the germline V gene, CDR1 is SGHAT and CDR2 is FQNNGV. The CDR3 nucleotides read TGTGCCAGCAGCTTATCCCGGGGAGGGACGCAGTATTTT. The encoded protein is CASSLSRGGTQYF.

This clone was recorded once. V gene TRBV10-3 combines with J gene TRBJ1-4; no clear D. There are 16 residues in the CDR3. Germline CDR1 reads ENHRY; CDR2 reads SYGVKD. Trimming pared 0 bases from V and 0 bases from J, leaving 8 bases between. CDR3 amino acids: CAISESVTATNEKLFF. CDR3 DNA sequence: TGTGCCATCAGTGAGTCAGTAACAGCAACTAATGAAAAACTGTTTTTT.

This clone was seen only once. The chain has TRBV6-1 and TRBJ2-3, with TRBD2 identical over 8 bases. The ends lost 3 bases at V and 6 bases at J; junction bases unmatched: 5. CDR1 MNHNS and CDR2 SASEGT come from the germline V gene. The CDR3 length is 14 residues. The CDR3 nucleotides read TGTGCCAGCAGTGAGGGACTAGTGAAGGATACGCAGTATTTT. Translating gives CASSEGLVKDTQYF.

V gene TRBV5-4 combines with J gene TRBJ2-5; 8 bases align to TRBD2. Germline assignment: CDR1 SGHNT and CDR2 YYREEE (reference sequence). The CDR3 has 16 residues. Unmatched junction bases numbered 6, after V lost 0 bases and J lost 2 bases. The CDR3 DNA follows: TGTGCCAGCAGCTTGGTCGGGAGGGCAGCTCAAGAGACCCAGTACTTC. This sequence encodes CASSLVGRAAQETQYF.

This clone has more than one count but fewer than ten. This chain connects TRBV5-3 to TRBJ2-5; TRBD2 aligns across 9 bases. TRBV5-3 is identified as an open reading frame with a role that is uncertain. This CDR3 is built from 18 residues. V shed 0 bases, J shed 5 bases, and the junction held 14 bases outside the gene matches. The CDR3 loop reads CARSLVRVGGRAGETQYF. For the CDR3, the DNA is TGTGCCAGAAGCTTGGTGCGGGTTGGCGGGAGGGCCGGTGAGACCCAGTACTTC.

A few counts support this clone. The CDR3 nucleotides are TGTGCCAGCAGTGATCCCCCCGGGAATGAGCAGTTCTTC. Its protein product is CASSDPPGNEQFF. The chain has TRBV6-4 and TRBJ2-1, with D unclear. The CDR3 contains 13 residues. The germline V gene has CDR1 MRHNA and CDR2 SNTAGT. The germline V and J ends were trimmed by 3 bases and 7 bases, with 10 bases remaining between them.

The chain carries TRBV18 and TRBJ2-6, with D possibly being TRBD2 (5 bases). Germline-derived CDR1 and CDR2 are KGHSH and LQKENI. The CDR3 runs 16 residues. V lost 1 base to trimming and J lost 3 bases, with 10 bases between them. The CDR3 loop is CASSPRARVGANVLTF. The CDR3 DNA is TGTGCCAGCTCACCACGGGCGAGGGTTGGGGCCAACGTCCTGACTTTC.

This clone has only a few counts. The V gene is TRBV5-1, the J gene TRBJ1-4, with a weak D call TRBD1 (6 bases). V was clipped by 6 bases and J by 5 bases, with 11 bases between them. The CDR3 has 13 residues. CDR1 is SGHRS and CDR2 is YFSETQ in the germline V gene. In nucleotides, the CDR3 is TGCGCCAGCACCATTGGACAGAATGAAAAACTGTTTTTT. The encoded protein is CASTIGQNEKLFF.

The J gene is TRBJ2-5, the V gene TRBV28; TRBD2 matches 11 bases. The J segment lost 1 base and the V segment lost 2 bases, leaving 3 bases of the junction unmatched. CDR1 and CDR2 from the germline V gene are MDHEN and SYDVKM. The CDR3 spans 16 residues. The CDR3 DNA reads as TGTGCCAGCAGTTTACTAGCGGGAGGATCCCAAGAGACCCAGTACTTC. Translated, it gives CASSLLAGGSQETQYF.

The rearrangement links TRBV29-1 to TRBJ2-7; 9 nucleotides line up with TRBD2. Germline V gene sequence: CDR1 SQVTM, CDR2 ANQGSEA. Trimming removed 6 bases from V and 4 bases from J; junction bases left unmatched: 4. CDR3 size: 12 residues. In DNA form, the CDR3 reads TGCAGCGTCCGTCTAGCGGGGTACGAGCAGTACTTC. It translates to CSVRLAGYEQYF.

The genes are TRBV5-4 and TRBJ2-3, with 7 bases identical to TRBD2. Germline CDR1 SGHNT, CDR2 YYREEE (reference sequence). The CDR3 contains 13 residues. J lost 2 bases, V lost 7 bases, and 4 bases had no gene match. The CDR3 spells CASQREPTDTQYF. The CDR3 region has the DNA TGTGCCAGCCAGCGGGAACCCACAGATACGCAGTATTTT.

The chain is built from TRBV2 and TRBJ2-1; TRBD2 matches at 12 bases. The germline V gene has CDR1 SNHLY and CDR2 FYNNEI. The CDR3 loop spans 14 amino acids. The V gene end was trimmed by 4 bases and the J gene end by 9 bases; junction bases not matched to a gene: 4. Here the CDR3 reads CASSGLAGAGEQFF. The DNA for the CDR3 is TGTGCCAGCAGTGGACTAGCGGGAGCGGGTGAGCAGTTCTTC. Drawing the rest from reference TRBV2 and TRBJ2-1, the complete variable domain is EPEVTQTPSHQVTQMGQEVILRCVPISNHLYFYWYRQILGQKVEFLVSFYNNEISEKSEIFDDQFSVERPDGSNFTLKIRSTKLEDSAMYFCASSGLAGAGEQFFGPGTRLTVL.

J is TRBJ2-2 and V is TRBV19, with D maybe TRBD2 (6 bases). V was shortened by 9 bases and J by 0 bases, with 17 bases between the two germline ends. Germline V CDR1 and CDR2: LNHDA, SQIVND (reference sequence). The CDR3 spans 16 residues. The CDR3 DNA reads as TGTGCCAGCGATAATAGCGGAGAAGCGAACACCGGGGAGCTGTTTTTT. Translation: CASDNSGEANTGELFF.

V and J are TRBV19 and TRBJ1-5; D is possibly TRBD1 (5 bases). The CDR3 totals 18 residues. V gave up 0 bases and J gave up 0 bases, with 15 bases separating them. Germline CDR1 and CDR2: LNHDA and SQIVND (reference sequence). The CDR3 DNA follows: TGTGCCAGTAGTATAGAGCCAGGGAGGTCAGGTAGCAATCAGCCCCAGCATTTT. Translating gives CASSIEPGRSGSNQPQHF.

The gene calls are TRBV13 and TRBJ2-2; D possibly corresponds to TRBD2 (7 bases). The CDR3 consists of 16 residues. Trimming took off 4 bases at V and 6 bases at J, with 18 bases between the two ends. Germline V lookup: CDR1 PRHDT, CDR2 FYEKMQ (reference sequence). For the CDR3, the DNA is TGTGCCAGCAGCTCGGGGGGCGGGAGAAGGCCCGGGGAGCTGTTTTTT. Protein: CASSSGGGRRPGELFF.

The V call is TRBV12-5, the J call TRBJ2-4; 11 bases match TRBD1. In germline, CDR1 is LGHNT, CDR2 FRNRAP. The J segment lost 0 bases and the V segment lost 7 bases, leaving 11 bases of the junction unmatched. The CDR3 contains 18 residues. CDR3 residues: CASAPGQGGSIAKNIQYF. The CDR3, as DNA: TGTGCTAGTGCTCCGGGACAGGGGGGTTCCATAGCCAAAAACATTCAGTACTTC.

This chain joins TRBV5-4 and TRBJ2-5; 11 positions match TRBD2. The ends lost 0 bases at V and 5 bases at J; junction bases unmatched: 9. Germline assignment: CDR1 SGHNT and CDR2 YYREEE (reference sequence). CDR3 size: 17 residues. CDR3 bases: TGTGCCAGCAGCTTGGCTCTAGCGGGAGGAACGGTGGAGACCCAGTACTTC. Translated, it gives CASSLALAGGTVETQYF.

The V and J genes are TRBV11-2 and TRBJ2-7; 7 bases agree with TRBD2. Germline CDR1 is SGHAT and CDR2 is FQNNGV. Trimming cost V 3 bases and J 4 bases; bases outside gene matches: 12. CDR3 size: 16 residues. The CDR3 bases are TGTGCCAGCAGCTTTTTTGGTGCGGGAGAAGTTTACGAGCAGTACTTC. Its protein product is CASSFFGAGEVYEQYF.

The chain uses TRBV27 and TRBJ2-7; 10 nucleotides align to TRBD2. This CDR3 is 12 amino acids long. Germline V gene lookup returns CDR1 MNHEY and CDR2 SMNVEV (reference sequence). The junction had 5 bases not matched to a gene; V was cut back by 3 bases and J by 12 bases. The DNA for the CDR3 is TGTGCCAGCAGTTTCCTAGCGGGAGATCTGTACTTC. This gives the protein CASSFLAGDLYF.

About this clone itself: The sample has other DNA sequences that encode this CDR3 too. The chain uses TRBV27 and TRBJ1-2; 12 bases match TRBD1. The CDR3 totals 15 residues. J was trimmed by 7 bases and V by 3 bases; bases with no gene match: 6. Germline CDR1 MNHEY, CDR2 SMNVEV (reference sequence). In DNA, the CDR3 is TGTGCCAGCAGTTTTATGGGACAGGGGGCCTCTGGCTACACCTTC. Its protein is CASSFMGQGASGYTF.

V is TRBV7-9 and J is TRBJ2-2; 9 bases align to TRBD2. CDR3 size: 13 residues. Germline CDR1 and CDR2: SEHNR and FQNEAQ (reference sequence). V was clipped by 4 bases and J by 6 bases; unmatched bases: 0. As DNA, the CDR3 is TGTGCCAGCAGCTCTAGCGGGGCCGGGGAGCTGTTTTTT. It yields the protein CASSSSGAGELFF.

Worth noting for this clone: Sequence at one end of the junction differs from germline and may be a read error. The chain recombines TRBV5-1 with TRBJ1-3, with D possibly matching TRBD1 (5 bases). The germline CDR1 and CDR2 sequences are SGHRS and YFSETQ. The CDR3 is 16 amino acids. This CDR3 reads CASSLVSRERGDTIYF. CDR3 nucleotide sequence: TGCGCCAGCAGCTTGGTCAGCAGGGAGCGTGGAGACACCATATATTTT.

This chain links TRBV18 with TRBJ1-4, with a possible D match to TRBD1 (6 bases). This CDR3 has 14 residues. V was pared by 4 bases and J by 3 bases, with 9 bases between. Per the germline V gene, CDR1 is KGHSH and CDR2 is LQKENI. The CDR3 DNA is TGTGCCAGCTCACTACAGGGTTCTAATGAAAAACTGTTTTTT. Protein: CASSLQGSNEKLFF.

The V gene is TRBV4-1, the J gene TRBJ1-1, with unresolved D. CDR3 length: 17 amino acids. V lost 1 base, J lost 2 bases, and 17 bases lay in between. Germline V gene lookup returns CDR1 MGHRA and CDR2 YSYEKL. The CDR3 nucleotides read TGCGCCAGCAGCCAAGTAGGCGGGCAGATCAGTAACACTGAAGCTTTCTTT. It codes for CASSQVGGQISNTEAFF.

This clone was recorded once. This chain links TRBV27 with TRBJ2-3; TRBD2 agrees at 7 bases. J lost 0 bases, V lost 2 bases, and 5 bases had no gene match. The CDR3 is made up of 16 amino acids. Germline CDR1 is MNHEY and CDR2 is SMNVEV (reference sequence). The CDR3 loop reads CASSLLAATSTDTQYF. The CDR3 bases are TGTGCCAGCAGTTTACTAGCGGCTACAAGCACAGATACGCAGTATTTT.

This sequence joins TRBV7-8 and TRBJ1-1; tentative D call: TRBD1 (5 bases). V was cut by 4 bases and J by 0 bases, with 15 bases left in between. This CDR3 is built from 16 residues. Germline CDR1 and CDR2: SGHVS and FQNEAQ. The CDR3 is CASSSRHRSMNTEAFF. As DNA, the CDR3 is TGTGCCAGCAGCTCCAGGCACAGGTCTATGAACACTGAAGCTTTCTTT.

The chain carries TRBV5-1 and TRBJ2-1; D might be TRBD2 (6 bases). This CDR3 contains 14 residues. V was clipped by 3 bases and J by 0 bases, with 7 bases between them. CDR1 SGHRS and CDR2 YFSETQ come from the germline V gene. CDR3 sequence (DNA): TGCGCCAGCAGCTCCGGGGGCTCCTACAATGAGCAGTTCTTC. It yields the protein CASSSGGSYNEQFF.